This T cell receptor beta chain was profiled in a study of blood T cell repertoires in COVID-19. The authors' processing: Nucleated cell number was recorded as an estimate derived from reference gene primer amplification. TCRdb's table, derived via immunoSEQ multiplex PCR, lists solely in-frame clones and lacks some. The D gene and trimming were derived from the DNA, and the V and J assignments and clone size from that table. Here the sample spans some 320,000 clones, 85% being singletons. This clone was counted between two and nine times. Trimming removed 6 bases from V and 0 bases from J, with 9 bases in between. Germline values: CDR1 SGDLS, CDR2 YYNGEE. CDR3 length: 14 amino acids. Living in 20 to 30 US areas, the participants were between 18 and 89 years of age. Exposed enrollees had met someone with a PCR-confirmed or clinician-diagnosed COVID-19 case at some point within the 2 weeks before study entry.

This chain links TRBV9 with TRBJ1-4, with a possible D match to TRBD1 (6 bases). The clonotype was recovered from a woman aged 30 to 39 who had been exposed to COVID-19. Sequencing was performed on PBMCs or T cells enriched from blood (not recorded which). The CDR3 protein is CASKGDATNEKLFF. CDR3 bases: TGTGCCAGCAAGGGGGATGCAACTAATGAAAAACTGTTTTTT.